These T cell receptor beta chains were read from a single sample in a study of T cell responses to AZD1222 COVID-19 vaccine. TCRdb keeps only in-frame clones here, not all; method: immunoSEQ multiplex PCR. Here the sample spans 100,000 to 150,000 clones, 90% being singletons. The source was peripheral blood, collected on day 0 of AZD1222 vaccination. Source of these receptors: an adult in good health. The CDR3 runs from the conserved cysteine through the conserved F or W. Fields, in order: clone size, J gene, V gene, D gene, CDR3 length, CDR3 DNA, CDR3 protein. D genes are given only for firm matches. Clone size is stated in some rows and not others, as once, few, many or a class when expanded.

clone size: -; J gene: TRBJ2-7; V gene: TRBV28; D gene: -; CDR3 length: 12; CDR3 DNA: TGTGCCAGCAGTTCTGGGACAATTAGACAGTACTTC; CDR3 protein: CASSSGTIRQYF
clone size: -; J gene: TRBJ2-2; V gene: TRBV6-5; D gene: TRBD2; CDR3 length: 14; CDR3 DNA: TGTGCCAGCAGTTATCTAGCGGGAACCGGGGAGCTGTTTTTT; CDR3 protein: CASSYLAGTGELFF
clone size: -; J gene: TRBJ1-1; V gene: TRBV6-2/TRBV6-3; D gene: -; CDR3 length: 14; CDR3 DNA: TGTGCCAGCAGTTACTCGGGGGCGAACACTGAAGCTTTCTTT; CDR3 protein: CASSYSGANTEAFF
clone size: -; J gene: TRBJ2-5; V gene: TRBV6-8; D gene: -; CDR3 length: 15; CDR3 DNA: TGTGCCAGCAGTTACTCTAGGGGTGCTGAAGAGACCCAGTACTTC; CDR3 protein: CASSYSRGAEETQYF
clone size: -; J gene: TRBJ1-6; V gene: TRBV27; D gene: -; CDR3 length: 17; CDR3 DNA: TGTGCCAGCAGTTTATCGGTCCCGACCCCTGGGGGTTCACCCCTCCACTTT; CDR3 protein: CASSLSVPTPGGSPLHF
clone size: -; J gene: TRBJ2-1; V gene: TRBV7-9; D gene: -; CDR3 length: 15; CDR3 DNA: TGTGCCAGCAGCTTAGGGGGCGGACTCTACAATGAGCAGTTCTTC; CDR3 protein: CASSLGGGLYNEQFF
clone size: few; J gene: TRBJ1-1; V gene: TRBV24-1; D gene: -; CDR3 length: 13; CDR3 DNA: TGTGCCACCAGTGATTTGGACGGTGCTGAAGCTTTCTTT; CDR3 protein: CATSDLDGAEAFF
clone size: -; J gene: TRBJ2-2; V gene: TRBV19; D gene: TRBD2; CDR3 length: 15; CDR3 DNA: TGTGCCAGTGAGGCGGGGGTTCGGAACACCGGGGAGCTGTTTTTT; CDR3 protein: CASEAGVRNTGELFF
clone size: once; J gene: TRBJ1-2; V gene: TRBV7-9; D gene: -; CDR3 length: 12; CDR3 DNA: TGTGCCAGCAGCACAAACAGGGAGGGCTACACCTTC; CDR3 protein: CASSTNREGYTF
clone size: -; J gene: TRBJ2-1; V gene: TRBV28; D gene: TRBD2; CDR3 length: 15; CDR3 DNA: TGTGCCAGCAGCCATCCGGGACTAGCGGGACGTGAGCAGTTCTTC; CDR3 protein: CASSHPGLAGREQFF
clone size: -; J gene: TRBJ2-1; V gene: TRBV7-9; D gene: TRBD2; CDR3 length: 15; CDR3 DNA: TGTGCCAGCAGCAAACTAGCGGGAAGCTACAATGAGCAGTTCTTC; CDR3 protein: CASSKLAGSYNEQFF
clone size: -; J gene: TRBJ2-7; V gene: TRBV19; D gene: -; CDR3 length: 13; CDR3 DNA: TGTGCCAGTAGCGATAAAAGGAGCTACGAGCAGTACTTC; CDR3 protein: CASSDKRSYEQYF
clone size: -; J gene: TRBJ2-1; V gene: TRBV29-1; D gene: TRBD2; CDR3 length: 13; CDR3 DNA: TGCAGCGGGGGACTAGCGGGACTTAATGAGCAGTTCTTC; CDR3 protein: CSGGLAGLNEQFF
clone size: -; J gene: TRBJ2-5; V gene: TRBV9; D gene: TRBD1; CDR3 length: 15; CDR3 DNA: TGTGCCAGCAGCGCCAACACAGGGGCCTGGGAGACCCAGTACTTC; CDR3 protein: CASSANTGAWETQYF
clone size: -; J gene: TRBJ2-2; V gene: TRBV7-3; D gene: TRBD2; CDR3 length: 15; CDR3 DNA: TGTGCCAGCAGCTTAGCGGGAGCGAACACCGGGGAGCTGTTTTTT; CDR3 protein: CASSLAGANTGELFF
clone size: -; J gene: TRBJ1-1; V gene: TRBV5-1; D gene: -; CDR3 length: 15; CDR3 DNA: TGCGCCAGCAGCTTGAAACCTGGGGGCGCGGCTGAAGCTTTCTTT; CDR3 protein: CASSLKPGGAAEAFF